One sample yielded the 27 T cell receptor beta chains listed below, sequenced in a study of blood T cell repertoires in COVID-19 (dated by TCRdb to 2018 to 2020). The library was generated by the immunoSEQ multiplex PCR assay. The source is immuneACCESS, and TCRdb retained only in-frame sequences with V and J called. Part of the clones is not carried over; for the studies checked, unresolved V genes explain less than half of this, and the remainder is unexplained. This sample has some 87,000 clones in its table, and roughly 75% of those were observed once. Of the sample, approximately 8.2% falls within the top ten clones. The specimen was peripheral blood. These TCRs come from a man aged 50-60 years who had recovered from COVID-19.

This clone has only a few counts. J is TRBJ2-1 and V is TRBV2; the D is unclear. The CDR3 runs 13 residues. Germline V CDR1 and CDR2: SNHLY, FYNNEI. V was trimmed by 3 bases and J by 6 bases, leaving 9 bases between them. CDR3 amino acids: CASSDQRTNEQFF. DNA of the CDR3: TGTGCCAGCAGTGATCAGCGAACCAATGAGCAGTTCTTC. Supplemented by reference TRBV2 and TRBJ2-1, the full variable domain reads EPEVTQTPSHQVTQMGQEVILRCVPISNHLYFYWYRQILGQKVEFLVSFYNNEISEKSEIFDDQFSVERPDGSNFTLKIRSTKLEDSAMYFCASSDQRTNEQFFGPGTRLTVL.

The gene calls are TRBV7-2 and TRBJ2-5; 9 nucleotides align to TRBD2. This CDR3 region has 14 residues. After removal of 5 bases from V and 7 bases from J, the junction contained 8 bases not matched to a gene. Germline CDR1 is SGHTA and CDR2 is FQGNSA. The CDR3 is CASSPGREGLTQYF. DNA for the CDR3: TGTGCCAGCAGCCCCGGGCGGGAGGGTTTGACCCAGTACTTC.

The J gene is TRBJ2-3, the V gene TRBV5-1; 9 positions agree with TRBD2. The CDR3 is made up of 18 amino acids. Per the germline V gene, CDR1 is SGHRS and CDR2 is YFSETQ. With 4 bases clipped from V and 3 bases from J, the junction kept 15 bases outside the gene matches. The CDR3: CASSGISGGRKPTDTQYF. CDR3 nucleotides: TGCGCCAGCAGCGGAATCAGCGGGGGGCGTAAGCCAACAGATACGCAGTATTTT.

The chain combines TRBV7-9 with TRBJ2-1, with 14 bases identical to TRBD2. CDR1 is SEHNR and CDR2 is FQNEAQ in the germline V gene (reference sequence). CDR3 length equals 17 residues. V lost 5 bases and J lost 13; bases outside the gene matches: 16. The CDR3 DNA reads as TGTGCCAGCAGCCGGACTAGCGGGGGGCTTGGTAATTCTCGACAGTTCTTC. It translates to CASSRTSGGLGNSRQFF.

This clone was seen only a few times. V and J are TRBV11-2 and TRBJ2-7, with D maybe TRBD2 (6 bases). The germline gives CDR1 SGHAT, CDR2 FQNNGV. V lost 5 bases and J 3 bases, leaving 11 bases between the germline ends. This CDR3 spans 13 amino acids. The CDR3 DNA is TGTGCCAGCAGCACCCCGGGAGTCTACGAGCAGTACTTC. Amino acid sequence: CASSTPGVYEQYF.

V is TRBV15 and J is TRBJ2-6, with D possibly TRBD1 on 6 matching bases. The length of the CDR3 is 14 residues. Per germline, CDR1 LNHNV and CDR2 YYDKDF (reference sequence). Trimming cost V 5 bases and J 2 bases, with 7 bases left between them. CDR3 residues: CATSGGTGANVLTF. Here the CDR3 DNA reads TGTGCCACCAGCGGGGGCACTGGGGCCAACGTCCTGACTTTC.

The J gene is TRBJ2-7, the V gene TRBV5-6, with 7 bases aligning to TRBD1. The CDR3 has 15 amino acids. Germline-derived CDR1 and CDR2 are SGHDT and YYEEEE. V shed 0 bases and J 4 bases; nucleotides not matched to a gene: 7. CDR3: CASSLGDRASYEQYF. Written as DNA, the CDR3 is TGTGCCAGCAGCTTGGGAGACAGGGCCTCGTACGAGCAGTACTTC.

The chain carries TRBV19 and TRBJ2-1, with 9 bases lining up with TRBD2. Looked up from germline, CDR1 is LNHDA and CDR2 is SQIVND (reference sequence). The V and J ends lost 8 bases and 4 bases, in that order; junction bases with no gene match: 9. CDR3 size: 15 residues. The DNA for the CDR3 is TGTGCCAGTGATAATAGCGGGGGAAAGTACAATGAGCAGTTCTTC. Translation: CASDNSGGKYNEQFF.

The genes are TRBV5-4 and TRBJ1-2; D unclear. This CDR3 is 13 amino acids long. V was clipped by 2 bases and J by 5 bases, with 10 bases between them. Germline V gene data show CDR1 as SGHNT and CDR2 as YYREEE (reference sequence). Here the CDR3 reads CASSFPREYGYTF. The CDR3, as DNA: TGTGCCAGCAGCTTCCCGAGGGAATATGGCTACACCTTC.

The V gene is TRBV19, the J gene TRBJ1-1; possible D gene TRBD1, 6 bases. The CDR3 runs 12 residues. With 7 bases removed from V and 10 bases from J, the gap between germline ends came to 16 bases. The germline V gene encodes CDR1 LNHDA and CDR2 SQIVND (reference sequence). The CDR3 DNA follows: TGTGCCAGTACCACAGGGAAGAGGGGAGCTTTCTTT. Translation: CASTTGKRGAFF.

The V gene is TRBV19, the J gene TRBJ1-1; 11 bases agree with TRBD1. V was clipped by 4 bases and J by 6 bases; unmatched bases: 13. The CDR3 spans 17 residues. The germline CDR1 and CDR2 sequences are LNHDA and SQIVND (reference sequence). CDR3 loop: CASSNSPGTGGRAEAFF. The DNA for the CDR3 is TGTGCCAGTAGTAATTCCCCCGGGACAGGGGGTAGGGCTGAAGCTTTCTTT.

The CDR3 DNA follows: TGTGCCAGCAGCTCTCTGGGGACAGGGGCGGATGGCTACACCTTC. As protein: CASSSLGTGADGYTF. The chain combines TRBV28 with TRBJ1-2; 10 positions agree with TRBD1. The CDR3 is 15 residues long. CDR1 MDHEN and CDR2 SYDVKM come from the germline V gene. V lost 6 bases, J lost 6 bases, and 10 bases stayed unmatched.

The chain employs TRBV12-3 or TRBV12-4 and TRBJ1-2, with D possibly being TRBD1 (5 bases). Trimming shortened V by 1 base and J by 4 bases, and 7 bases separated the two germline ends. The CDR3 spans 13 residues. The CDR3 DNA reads TGTGCCAGCAGTTTAGAGGGGATCTATGGCTACACCTTC. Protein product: CASSLEGIYGYTF.

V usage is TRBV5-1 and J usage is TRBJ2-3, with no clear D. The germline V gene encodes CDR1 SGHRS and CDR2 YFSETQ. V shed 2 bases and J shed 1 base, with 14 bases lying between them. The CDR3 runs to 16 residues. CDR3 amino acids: CASSFGTVRGTDTQYF. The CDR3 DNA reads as TGCGCCAGCAGCTTTGGAACAGTACGAGGCACAGATACGCAGTATTTT.

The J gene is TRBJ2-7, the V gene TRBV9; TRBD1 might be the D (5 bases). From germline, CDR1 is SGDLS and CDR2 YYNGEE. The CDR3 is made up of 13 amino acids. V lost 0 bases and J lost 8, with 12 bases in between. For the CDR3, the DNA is TGTGCCAGCAGCGTAGATGTGACAGCAAAGCAGTACTTC. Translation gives CASSVDVTAKQYF.

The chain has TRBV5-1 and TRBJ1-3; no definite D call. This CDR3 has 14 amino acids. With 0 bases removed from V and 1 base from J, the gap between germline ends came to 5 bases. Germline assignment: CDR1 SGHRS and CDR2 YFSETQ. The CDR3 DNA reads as TGCGCCAGCAGCTTGGCGGGGTCTGGAAACACCATATATTTT. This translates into CASSLAGSGNTIYF.

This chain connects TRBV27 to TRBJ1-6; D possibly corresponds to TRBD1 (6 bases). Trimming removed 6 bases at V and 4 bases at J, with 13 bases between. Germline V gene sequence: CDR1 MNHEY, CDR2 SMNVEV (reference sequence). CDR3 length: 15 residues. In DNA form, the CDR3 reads TGTGCCAGCAGGGGGGCGCGGATTTATAATTCACCCCTCCACTTT. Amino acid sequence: CASRGARIYNSPLHF.

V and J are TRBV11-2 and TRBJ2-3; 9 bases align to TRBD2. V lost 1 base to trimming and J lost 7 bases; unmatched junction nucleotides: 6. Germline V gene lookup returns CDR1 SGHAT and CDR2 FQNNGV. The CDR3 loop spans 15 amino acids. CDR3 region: CASSLGLAGTNTQYF. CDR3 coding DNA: TGTGCCAGCAGCTTAGGGCTAGCGGGAACGAATACGCAGTATTTT.

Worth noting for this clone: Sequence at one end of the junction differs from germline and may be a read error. For the CDR3, the DNA is TGTGCCAGCAGTGAAGCGCTTCAGGGGGACAACGAGCAGTTCTTC. As protein: CASSEALQGDNEQFF. The chain joins TRBV2 to TRBJ2-1; TRBD1 matches at 7 bases. The germline V gene has CDR1 SNHLY and CDR2 FYNNEI. The CDR3 spans 15 residues.

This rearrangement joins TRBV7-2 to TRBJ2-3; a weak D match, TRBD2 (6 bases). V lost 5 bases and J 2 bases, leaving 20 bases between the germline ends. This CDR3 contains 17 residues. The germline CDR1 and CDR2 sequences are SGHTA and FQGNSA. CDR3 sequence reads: CASSERSGSGNTDTQYF. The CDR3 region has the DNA TGTGCCAGCAGCGAAAGGTCGGGTAGCGGAAACACAGATACGCAGTATTTT.

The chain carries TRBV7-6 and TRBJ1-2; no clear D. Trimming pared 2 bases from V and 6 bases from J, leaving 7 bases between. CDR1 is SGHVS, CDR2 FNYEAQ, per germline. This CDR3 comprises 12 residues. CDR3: CASSLSGDGYTF. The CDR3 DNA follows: TGTGCCAGCAGCTTATCCGGGGATGGCTACACCTTC.

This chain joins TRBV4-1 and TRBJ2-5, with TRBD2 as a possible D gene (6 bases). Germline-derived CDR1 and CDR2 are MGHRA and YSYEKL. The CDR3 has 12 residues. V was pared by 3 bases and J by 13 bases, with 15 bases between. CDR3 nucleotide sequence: TGCGCCAGCAGCCAGGACGCCGGGACTCTGTACTTC. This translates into CASSQDAGTLYF.

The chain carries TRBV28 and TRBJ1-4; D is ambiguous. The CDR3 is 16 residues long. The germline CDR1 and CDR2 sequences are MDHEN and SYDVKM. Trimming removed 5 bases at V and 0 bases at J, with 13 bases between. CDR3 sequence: CASSGPRTSTNEKLFF. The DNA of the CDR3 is TGTGCCAGCAGTGGGCCCAGAACCTCAACTAATGAAAAACTGTTTTTT.

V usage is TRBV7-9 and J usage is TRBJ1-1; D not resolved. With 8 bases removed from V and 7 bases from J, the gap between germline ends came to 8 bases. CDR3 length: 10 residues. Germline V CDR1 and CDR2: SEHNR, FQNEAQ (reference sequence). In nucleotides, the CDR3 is TGTGCCAGCTCCTATGGTGAAGCTTTCTTT. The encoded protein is CASSYGEAFF.

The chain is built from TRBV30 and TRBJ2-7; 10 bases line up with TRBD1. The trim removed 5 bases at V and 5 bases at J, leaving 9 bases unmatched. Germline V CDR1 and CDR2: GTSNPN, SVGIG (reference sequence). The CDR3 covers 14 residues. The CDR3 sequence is CAWVGDRGTDEQYF. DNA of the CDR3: TGTGCCTGGGTAGGGGACAGGGGAACCGACGAGCAGTACTTC.

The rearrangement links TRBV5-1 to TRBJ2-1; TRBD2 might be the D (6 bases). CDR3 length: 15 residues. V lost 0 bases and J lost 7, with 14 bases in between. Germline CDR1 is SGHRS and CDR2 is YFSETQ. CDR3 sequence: CASSLEQGGSNEQFF. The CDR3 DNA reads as TGCGCCAGCAGCTTGGAGCAGGGAGGTTCTAATGAGCAGTTCTTC.

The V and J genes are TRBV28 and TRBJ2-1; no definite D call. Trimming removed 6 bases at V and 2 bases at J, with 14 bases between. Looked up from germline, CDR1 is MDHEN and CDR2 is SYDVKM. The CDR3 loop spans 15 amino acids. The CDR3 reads CASRPLSEAYNEQFF. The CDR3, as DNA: TGTGCCAGCAGGCCTTTAAGCGAGGCCTACAATGAGCAGTTCTTC.